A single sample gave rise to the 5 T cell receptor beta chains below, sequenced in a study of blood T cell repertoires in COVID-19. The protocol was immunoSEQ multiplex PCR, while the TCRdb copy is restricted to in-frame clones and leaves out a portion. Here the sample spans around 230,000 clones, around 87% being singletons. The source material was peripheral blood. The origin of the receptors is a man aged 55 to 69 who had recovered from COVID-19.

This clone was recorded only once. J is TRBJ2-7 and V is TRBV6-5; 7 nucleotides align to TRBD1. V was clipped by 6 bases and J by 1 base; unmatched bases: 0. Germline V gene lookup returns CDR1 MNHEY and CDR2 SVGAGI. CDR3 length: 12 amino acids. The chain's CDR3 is CASRDRSYEQYF. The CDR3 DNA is TGTGCCAGCAGGGACAGGTCCTACGAGCAGTACTTC.

The CDR3 protein is CATSRDRGSGGGETQYF. In DNA form, the CDR3 reads TGTGCCACCAGCAGAGACCGGGGTTCAGGGGGCGGAGAGACCCAGTACTTC. The rearrangement uses TRBV15 and TRBJ2-5, with TRBD1 matching 8 bases. CDR3 length equals 17 residues. V shed 0 bases, J shed 4 bases, and the junction held 10 bases outside the gene matches. CDR1 is LNHNV, CDR2 YYDKDF, per germline (reference sequence).

This chain's CDR3 is CASSALTGQPEQYF. The CDR3, as DNA: TGTGCCAGCAGCGCGCTGACAGGGCAACCCGAGCAGTACTTC. J is TRBJ2-7 and V is TRBV11-2; 7 bases line up with TRBD1. This CDR3 has 14 amino acids. The trim removed 5 bases at V and 6 bases at J, leaving 10 bases unmatched. The germline V gene encodes CDR1 SGHAT and CDR2 FQNNGV.

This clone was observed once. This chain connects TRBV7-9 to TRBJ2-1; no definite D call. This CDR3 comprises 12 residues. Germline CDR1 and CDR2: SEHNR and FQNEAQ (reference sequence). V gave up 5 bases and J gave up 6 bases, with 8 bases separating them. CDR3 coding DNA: TGTGCCAGCAGCATATCAGGCAATGAGCAGTTCTTC. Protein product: CASSISGNEQFF. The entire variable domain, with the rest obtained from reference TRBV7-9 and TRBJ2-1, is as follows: DTGVSQNPRHKITKRGQNVTFRCDPISEHNRLYWYRQTLGQGPEFLTYFQNEAQLEKSRLLSDRFSAERPKGSFSTLEIQRTEQGDSAMYLCASSISGNEQFFGPGTRLTVL.

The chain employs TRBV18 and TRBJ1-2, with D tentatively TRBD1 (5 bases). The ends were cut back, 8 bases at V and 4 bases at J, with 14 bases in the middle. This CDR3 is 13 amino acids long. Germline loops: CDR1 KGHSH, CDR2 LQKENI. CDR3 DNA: TGTGCCAGCAGGCAGGGCAGTTCCTATGGCTACACCTTC. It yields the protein CASRQGSSYGYTF.